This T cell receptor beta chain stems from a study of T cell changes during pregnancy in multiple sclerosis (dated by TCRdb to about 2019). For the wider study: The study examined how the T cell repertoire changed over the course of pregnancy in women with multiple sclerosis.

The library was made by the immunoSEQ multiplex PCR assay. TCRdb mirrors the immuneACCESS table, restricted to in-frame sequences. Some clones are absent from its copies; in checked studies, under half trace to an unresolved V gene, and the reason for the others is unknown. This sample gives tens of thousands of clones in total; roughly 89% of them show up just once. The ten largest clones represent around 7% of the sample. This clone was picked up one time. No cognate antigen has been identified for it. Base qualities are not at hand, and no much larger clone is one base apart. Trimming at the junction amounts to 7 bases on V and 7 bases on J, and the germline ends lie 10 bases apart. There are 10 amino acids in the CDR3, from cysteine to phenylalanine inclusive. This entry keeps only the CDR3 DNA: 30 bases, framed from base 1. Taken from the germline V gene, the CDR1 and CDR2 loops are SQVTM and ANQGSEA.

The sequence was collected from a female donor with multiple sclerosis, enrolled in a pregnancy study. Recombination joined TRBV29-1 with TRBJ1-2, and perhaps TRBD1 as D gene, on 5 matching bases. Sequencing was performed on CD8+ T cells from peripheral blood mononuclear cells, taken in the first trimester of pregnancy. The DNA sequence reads TGCAGCGCCCAGGGAAGTGGCTACACCTTC. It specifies CSAQGSGYTF.